These T cell receptor beta chains were read from a single sample in a study of prognosis after radiotherapy for stage I lung cancer. TCRdb re-derived calls from the multiplex PCR reads in MiXCR, one entry per CDR3 protein. Of under 75,000 distinct CDR3 sequences in the sample, 26% were seen once. Sequenced material: PBMCs, taken before or after stereotactic body radiation therapy (not recorded which). The source is a donor over 45 with non-small cell lung cancer. Each CDR3 is given without its conserved first and last residue. Expanded clones are given a class, and other clones once, few, many or no size at all.

few | TRBJ2-7 | TRBV6-2/TRBV6-3 | 13 | ASTTVGRVFNEQY
few | TRBJ2-1 | TRBV7-9 | 11 | ASSGQHRDEQF
many | TRBJ1-6 | TRBV19 | 12 | ASRSGTGLSPLH
few | TRBJ2-7 | TRBV7-9 | 18 | ASSSSDLNRLAGGTLVQY
many | TRBJ2-2 | TRBV6-1 | 13 | ASSEKKANTGELF
many | TRBJ1-5 | TRBV20-1 | 12 | SASGTNSNQPQH
- | TRBJ2-1 | TRBV7-2 | 13 | ASSLTVSTYNEQF
many | TRBJ1-2 | TRBV6-5 | 15 | ASSYLNYRGYYYGYT
many | TRBJ1-1 | TRBV6-1 | 12 | ASSRDRGNTEAF
many | TRBJ1-2 | TRBV6-4 | 14 | ASSDTSKQGVGGYT
- | TRBJ2-3 | TRBV27 | 14 | ASTLGKRGGTDTQY
many | TRBJ1-2 | TRBV6-2/TRBV6-3 | 12 | ASSYYRDRDGYT
many | TRBJ2-3 | TRBV6-2/TRBV6-3 | 12 | ASWGAASTDTQY
many | TRBJ2-3 | TRBV27 | 11 | ASSLSRDTAQY
many | TRBJ1-2 | TRBV30 | 11 | AWSIGEVGGYT
many | TRBJ2-1 | TRBV5-4 | 13 | ASSPRQGRGNEQF
many | TRBJ2-7 | TRBV6-2/TRBV6-3 | 12 | ASSLAGRSYEQY
many | TRBJ1-3 | TRBV19 | 12 | ASSIGALGNTIY
many | TRBJ1-5 | TRBV3-1 | 13 | ASSQGQVNNQPQH
many | TRBJ2-3 | TRBV20-1 | 13 | SARDPNSGTDTQY
many | TRBJ1-1 | TRBV7-2 | 12 | ASSLYRGNTEAF
once | TRBJ2-1 | TRBV5-6 | 16 | ASSPAAGGPQKYNEQF
- | TRBJ2-7 | TRBV13 | 13 | AISLGEGRGYDQY
- | TRBJ1-1 | TRBV18 | 13 | ASSPGRAMNTEAF
many | TRBJ1-2 | TRBV12-3/TRBV12-4 | 10 | ASRGTGYGYT
many | TRBJ1-6 | TRBV30 | 13 | AWSVLGTRNSPLH
many | TRBJ1-2 | TRBV3-1 | 10 | ASSQASYGYT
many | TRBJ2-3 | TRBV6-2/TRBV6-3 | 11 | ASSVKQGIGQY
many | TRBJ1-1 | TRBV12-3/TRBV12-4 | 11 | ASRFLGETEAF
many | TRBJ1-6 | TRBV6-5 | 13 | ASSWTGVSNSPLH
many | TRBJ1-1 | TRBV7-9 | 12 | ASSPRGGEFAAF
- | TRBJ1-5 | TRBV27 | 13 | ASSHRGGSNKPKH
once | TRBJ2-7 | TRBV7-9 | 14 | ASSTRVSGDSYEQY
many | TRBJ2-7 | TRBV7-2 | 11 | ASSQQGGYEQY
many | TRBJ2-1 | TRBV18 | 11 | ASSPGRGSEQF
many | TRBJ2-2 | TRBV15 | 11 | ATSRAGIGELF
few | TRBJ2-5 | TRBV9 | 12 | ASSSQLDKSTQY
many | TRBJ1-1 | TRBV6-1 | 15 | ASRRQDRVLWRTEAF
many | TRBJ1-6 | TRBV12-3/TRBV12-4 | 10 | ASSLKRSPLH
once | TRBJ2-3 | TRBV6-1 | 13 | ASSGSRVPTDTQY
many | TRBJ2-7 | TRBV4-2 | 11 | ASSLPDKYEQY
many | TRBJ1-1 | TRBV29-1 | 10 | SVDFGGTEAF
- | TRBJ2-7 | TRBV10-2 | 11 | ASAPGIPYEQY
many | TRBJ2-5 | TRBV20-1 | 13 | SATGLGGSIETQY
many | TRBJ1-2 | TRBV19 | 11 | ASTTGRSYGYT
many | TRBJ1-2 | TRBV5-6 | 14 | ASSRMTTDGYTGYT
many | TRBJ1-1 | TRBV2 | 12 | ASSAGQANTEAF
- | TRBJ2-3 | TRBV5-8 | 13 | ASSPAGASTDTQY
many | TRBJ1-2 | TRBV10-2 | 12 | ASSEDGTGGSYT
- | TRBJ2-5 | TRBV6-1 | 13 | ASTTLGSIQETRY
- | TRBJ2-7 | TRBV20-1 | 11 | SAQGTGTYEQY
many | TRBJ1-1 | TRBV6-5 | 12 | ASSYPGQNTEAF
- | TRBJ1-3 | TRBV27 | 11 | DSSRGAGSTIY
many | TRBJ2-5 | TRBV7-2 | 12 | ASRPGTSGGTQY
- | TRBJ2-7 | TRBV25-1 | 13 | TSSDAAAQGNEQY
- | TRBJ2-7 | TRBV5-6 | 11 | ARSLTGEDEQY
- | TRBJ2-3 | TRBV5-1 | 12 | TSSPQGMSDTQY
many | TRBJ2-5 | TRBV3-1 | 13 | ASSQRLAGVETQY
many | TRBJ1-3 | TRBV7-8 | 14 | ASSPYSRSSGNTIY